One sample yielded the 3 T cell receptor beta chains listed below, sequenced in a study of cytomegalovirus exposure and HLA in healthy donors. Primers: 60 Vbeta forward and 13 Jbeta reverse. The method was immunoSEQ multiplex PCR; TCRdb's version includes in-frame clones alone and lacks a portion of them. The sample records 150,000 to 200,000 clones, 84% being singletons. The material sequenced was PBMCs. The receptor source for this set is a girl aged 10-17 years in good health and CMV-seropositive.

The gene calls are TRBV7-9 and TRBJ2-7; possibly TRBD1 for D (6 bases). The CDR3 is 16 amino acids. V lost 5 bases and J lost 2, with 19 bases in between. CDR1 is SEHNR, CDR2 FQNEAQ, per germline (reference sequence). This CDR3 reads CASSPLRQAATYEQYF. Here the CDR3 DNA reads TGTGCCAGCAGCCCCCTACGACAGGCGGCTACCTACGAGCAGTACTTC.

V gene TRBV6-1 combines with J gene TRBJ2-2, with D uncertain. V was shortened by 0 bases and J by 6 bases, with 8 bases between the two germline ends. Germline CDR1 reads MNHNS; CDR2 reads SASEGT. The CDR3 is 14 amino acids. DNA for the CDR3: TGTGCCAGCAGTGAAGCCCGGGTGCCCGGGGAGCTGTTTTTT. Translating it yields CASSEARVPGELFF.

The J gene is TRBJ1-1, the V gene TRBV13; a possible D gene is TRBD1 (6 bases). V dropped 5 bases and J dropped 1 base, with 11 bases sitting between them. From germline, CDR1 is PRHDT and CDR2 FYEKMQ (reference sequence). This CDR3 has 14 amino acids. CDR3 bases: TGTGCCAGCAGCCTTCGGGGGGCGAACACTGAAGCTTTCTTT. Residues: CASSLRGANTEAFF.